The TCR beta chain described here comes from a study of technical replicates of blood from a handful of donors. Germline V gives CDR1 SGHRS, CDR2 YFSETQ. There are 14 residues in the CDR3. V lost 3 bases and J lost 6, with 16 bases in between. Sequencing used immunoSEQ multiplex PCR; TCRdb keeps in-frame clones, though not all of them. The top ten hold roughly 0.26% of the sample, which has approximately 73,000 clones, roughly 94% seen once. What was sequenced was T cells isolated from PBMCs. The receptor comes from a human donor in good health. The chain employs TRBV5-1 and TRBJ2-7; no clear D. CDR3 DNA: TGCGCCAGCAGCTCGGGTCGGCAGATGGTCGAGCAGTACTTC. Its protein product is CASSSGRQMVEQYF.